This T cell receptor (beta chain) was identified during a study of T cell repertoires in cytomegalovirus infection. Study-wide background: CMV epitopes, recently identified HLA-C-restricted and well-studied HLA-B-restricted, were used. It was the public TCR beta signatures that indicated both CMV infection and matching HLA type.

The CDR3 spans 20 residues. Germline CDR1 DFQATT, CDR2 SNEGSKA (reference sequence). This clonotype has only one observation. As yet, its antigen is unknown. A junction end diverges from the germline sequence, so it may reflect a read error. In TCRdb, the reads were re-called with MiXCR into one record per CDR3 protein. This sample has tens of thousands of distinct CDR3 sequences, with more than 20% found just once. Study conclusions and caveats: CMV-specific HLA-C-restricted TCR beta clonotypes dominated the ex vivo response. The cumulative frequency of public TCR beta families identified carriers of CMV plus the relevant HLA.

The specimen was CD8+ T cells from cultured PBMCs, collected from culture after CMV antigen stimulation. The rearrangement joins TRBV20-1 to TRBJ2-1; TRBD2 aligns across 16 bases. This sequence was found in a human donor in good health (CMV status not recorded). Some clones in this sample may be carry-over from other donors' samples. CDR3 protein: CGARAGLAGGGTSSYNEQFF. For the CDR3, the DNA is TGCGGTGCTAGAGCGGGACTAGCGGGGGGGGGGACTAGCTCCTACAATGAGCAGTTCTTC.